This T cell receptor (beta chain) comes out of a study of T cell responses to AZD1222 COVID-19 vaccine. General study findings and limits: The study sampled repertoires only after the peak T cell response.

V lost 0 bases and J 7 bases, leaving 7 bases between the germline ends. The germline V gene encodes CDR1 KGHSH and CDR2 LQKENI. This CDR3 has 13 amino acids. Details on this clone: Its antigen is unknown. In the same sample, other DNA sequences code for this CDR3.

Profiling relied on immunoSEQ multiplex PCR, and the TCRdb table lists in-frame clones only, not all of them. This sample has approximately 160,000 clones, with 92% found just once. The V call is TRBV18, the J call TRBJ1-5; the D is unclear. Sample: peripheral blood, taken 28 days after the second AZD1222 dose. This TCR derives from an adult who received the AZD1222 COVID-19 vaccine. The CDR3 is CASSPPAGQPQHF. The CDR3 region has the DNA TGTGCCAGCTCACCACCGGCTGGGCAGCCCCAGCATTTT. The whole variable domain, filled in from reference TRBV18 and TRBJ1-5, reads NAGVMQNPRHLVRRRGQEARLRCSPMKGHSHVYWYRQLPEEGLKFMVYLQKENIIDESGMPKERFSAEFPKEGPSILRIQQVVRGDSAAYFCASSPPAGQPQHFGDGTRLSIL.